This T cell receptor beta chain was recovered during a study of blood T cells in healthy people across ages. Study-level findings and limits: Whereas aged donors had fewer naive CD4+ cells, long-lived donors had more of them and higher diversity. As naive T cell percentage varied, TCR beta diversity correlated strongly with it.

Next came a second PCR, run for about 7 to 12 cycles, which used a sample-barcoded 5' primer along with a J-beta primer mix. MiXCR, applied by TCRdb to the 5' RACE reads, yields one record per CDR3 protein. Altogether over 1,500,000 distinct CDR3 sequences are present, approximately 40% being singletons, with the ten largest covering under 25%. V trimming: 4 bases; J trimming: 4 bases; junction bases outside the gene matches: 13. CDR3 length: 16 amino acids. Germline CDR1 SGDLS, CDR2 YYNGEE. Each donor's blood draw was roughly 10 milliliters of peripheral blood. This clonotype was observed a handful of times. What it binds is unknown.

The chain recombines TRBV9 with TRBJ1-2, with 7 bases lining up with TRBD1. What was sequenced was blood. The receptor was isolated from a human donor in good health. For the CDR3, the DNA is TGTGCCAGCAGCTCTCATCAGACAGGGACAAGCTATGGCTACACCTTC. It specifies CASSSHQTGTSYGYTF.